The 29 T cell receptor beta chains presented below share a single source sample, sequenced in a study of a mutant IDH1 vaccine in newly diagnosed glioma (dated by TCRdb to the early 2020s). The library was built by means of the immunoSEQ multiplex PCR assay. TCRdb limited this immuneACCESS table to in-frame rearrangements with V and J called. A share of clones is missing; checked studies link under half to unresolved V genes, and the rest is unexplained. Recorded for this sample are approximately 60,000 clones; about 81% of them occurred a single time. The top ten hold roughly 8.1% of the sample. The antigens of these receptors remain unknown. In the paper's terms, the time point label means: week 23, last vaccination. A 20-mer mutant IDH1 peptide at 300 micrograms in Montanide made up each vaccine dose, which was injected subcutaneously together with topical imiquimod. The source material was PBMCs, sampled from a glioma patient whose treatment included an IDH1 peptide vaccine. The origin of the receptors is a middle-aged woman with glioma. Some clones in this sample may be carry-over from other donors' samples.

The chain uses TRBV21-1 and TRBJ2-5; the D call in the table, TRBD2, was not verified against the DNA. TRBV21-1 is an annotated pseudogene. CDR3 size: 12 residues. CDR3 nucleotides: TGTGCCAGCAGCAAAGGATGGGGGGGAAAGTACTTC. Translating gives CASSKGWGGKYF.

This chain links TRBV6-6 with TRBJ1-4; D remains unclear. This CDR3 has 15 amino acids. The V and J ends lost 4 bases and 3 bases respectively, with 12 bases between them. The germline gives CDR1 MNHNY, CDR2 SVGAGI (reference sequence). CDR3 sequence: CASSSRVGANEKLFF. The CDR3 DNA is TGTGCCAGCAGTTCCCGTGTGGGAGCTAATGAAAAACTGTTTTTT.

The chain combines TRBV7-9 with TRBJ1-5; D gene unclear. There are 14 residues in the CDR3. The V end was cut by 5 bases, the J end by 9 bases, with 17 bases between. CDR1 SEHNR and CDR2 FQNEAQ come from the germline V gene (reference sequence). The CDR3: CASSAGPNRPPQHF. The CDR3 DNA sequence: TGTGCCAGCAGCGCCGGACCGAACAGACCGCCCCAGCATTTT.

This chain uses TRBV4-3 with TRBJ1-2; D may be TRBD1 (5 bases). This CDR3 is built from 14 residues. V lost 3 bases, J lost 4 bases, and 12 bases lay in between. In germline, CDR1 is LGHNA, CDR2 YSLEER. The CDR3 region is CASSHVAGGYGYTF. For the CDR3, the DNA is TGCGCCAGCAGCCACGTGGCCGGGGGCTATGGCTACACCTTC.

V is TRBV5-1 and J is TRBJ2-7, with D hard to call. This CDR3 has 13 amino acids. Germline CDR1 is SGHRS and CDR2 is YFSETQ. V was shortened by 5 bases and J by 5 bases, with 14 bases between the two germline ends. The CDR3 region is CASRPRLENEQYF. The CDR3 DNA reads TGCGCCAGCAGGCCTCGACTGGAGAACGAGCAGTACTTC.

This sequence joins TRBV4-3 and TRBJ1-2; a possible D gene is TRBD1 (5 bases). Trimming took 1 base from V and 8 from J, leaving 14 bases between them. Germline V gene lookup returns CDR1 LGHNA and CDR2 YSLEER. The CDR3 totals 14 residues. The DNA for the CDR3 is TGCGCCAGCAGCCAAGGATTAGGGACGGGCGGCTACACCTTC. Protein: CASSQGLGTGGYTF.

This clone was recorded only once. The chain links TRBV6-6 to TRBJ2-3; TRBD2 matches 10 bases. Germline V gene lookup returns CDR1 MNHNY and CDR2 SVGAGI (reference sequence). This CDR3 comprises 16 residues. V dropped 6 bases and J dropped 0; count of bases not matched to a gene: 6. The CDR3 spells CASSLGAGGSTDTQYF. In DNA form, the CDR3 reads TGTGCCAGCAGCCTCGGAGCGGGGGGGAGCACAGATACGCAGTATTTT.

The chain combines TRBV19 with TRBJ1-2; no clear D. Germline assignment: CDR1 LNHDA and CDR2 SQIVND (reference sequence). This CDR3 contains 11 residues. V lost 8 bases, J lost 4 bases, and 8 bases lay in between. The CDR3 protein is CASWAFYGYTF. The CDR3 bases are TGTGCCAGTTGGGCCTTCTATGGCTACACCTTC.

J is TRBJ1-2 and V is TRBV15; no firm D call. The CDR3 extends over 15 amino acids. With 0 bases removed from V and 6 bases from J, the gap between germline ends came to 14 bases. CDR1 is LNHNV, CDR2 YYDKDF, per germline (reference sequence). The CDR3 DNA reads as TGTGCCACCAGCAGAGATCTTGGACTCTACGATGGCTACACCTTC. Amino acid sequence: CATSRDLGLYDGYTF.

This clone was detected a few times. This chain connects TRBV9 to TRBJ1-4, with D perhaps matching TRBD1 (5 bases). V was pared by 3 bases and J by 4 bases, with 13 bases between. This CDR3 has 15 amino acids. From germline, CDR1 is SGDLS and CDR2 YYNGEE. CDR3 DNA: TGTGCCAGCAGCGGTGGAGACAGCCTTAATGAAAAACTGTTTTTT. Translated: CASSGGDSLNEKLFF.

The chain has TRBV7-2 and TRBJ2-7, with 15 nucleotides matching TRBD2. The CDR3 is 17 amino acids. The J segment lost 3 bases and the V segment lost 5 bases, leaving 8 bases of the junction unmatched. The germline CDR1 and CDR2 sequences are SGHTA and FQGNSA. The CDR3 bases are TGTGCCAGCAGCCGGACTAGCGGGGGGGCATCTCGCTACGAGCAGTACTTC. Translation gives CASSRTSGGASRYEQYF.

V gene TRBV6-5 combines with J gene TRBJ2-7; D remains ambiguous. The CDR3 is made up of 14 amino acids. Germline CDR1 reads MNHEY; CDR2 reads SVGAGI. V was shortened by 4 bases and J by 0 bases, with 10 bases between the two germline ends. CDR3 DNA: TGTGCCAGCAGTTTGACATTTGCCTCCTACGAGCAGTACTTC. Its translation is CASSLTFASYEQYF.

The V gene is TRBV9, the J gene TRBJ1-4; tentatively, D is TRBD1 (6 bases). Germline-derived CDR1 and CDR2 are SGDLS and YYNGEE. V was cut by 3 bases and J by 7 bases, with 16 bases left in between. The CDR3 totals 15 residues. Here the CDR3 reads CASSGGTFSGEKLFF. CDR3 nucleotide sequence: TGTGCCAGCAGCGGAGGGACATTTTCTGGTGAAAAACTGTTTTTT.

V is TRBV28 and J is TRBJ1-1, with TRBD1 identical over 9 bases. From germline, CDR1 is MDHEN and CDR2 SYDVKM. This CDR3 has 16 amino acids. Unmatched junction bases numbered 6, after V lost 3 bases and J lost 1 base. In DNA, the CDR3 is TGTGCCAGCAGTTTCCCATCGACAGGGGGGAACACTGAAGCTTTCTTT. This sequence encodes CASSFPSTGGNTEAFF.

V is TRBV9 and J is TRBJ2-3; no firm D call. The CDR3 is 16 residues long. V was pared by 4 bases and J by 1 base, with 16 bases between. In germline, CDR1 is SGDLS, CDR2 YYNGEE. CDR3 sequence: CASSPKGSPGTDTQYF. The CDR3 DNA follows: TGTGCCAGCAGCCCAAAAGGTAGCCCCGGCACAGATACGCAGTATTTT.

V usage is TRBV7-2 and J usage is TRBJ1-5, with TRBD1 as a possible D gene (5 bases). V shed 6 bases and J shed 3 bases, with 9 bases lying between them. Germline values: CDR1 SGHTA, CDR2 FQGNSA. The CDR3 sequence is 13 residues long. Here the CDR3 reads CASSDRPNQPQHF. DNA for the CDR3: TGTGCCAGCAGTGACAGACCCAATCAGCCCCAGCATTTT.

This clone appeared a single time. The rearrangement links TRBV27 to TRBJ1-1; 7 bases fit TRBD1. The trim removed 2 bases at V and 1 base at J, leaving 1 base unmatched. Germline CDR1 is MNHEY and CDR2 is SMNVEV (reference sequence). The length of the CDR3 is 14 residues. The chain's CDR3 is CASSLQGENTEAFF. The DNA of the CDR3 is TGTGCCAGCAGTTTACAGGGGGAGAACACTGAAGCTTTCTTT.

This chain joins TRBV19 and TRBJ1-4; D perhaps matches TRBD1 (6 bases). The CDR3 contains 14 residues. Looked up from germline, CDR1 is LNHDA and CDR2 is SQIVND (reference sequence). V lost 2 bases, J lost 8 bases, and 12 bases lay in between. The chain's CDR3 is CASSISRGGEKLFF. The CDR3 coding sequence is TGTGCCAGTAGTATATCCAGGGGCGGGGAAAAACTGTTTTTT.

The chain carries TRBV5-6 and TRBJ2-7; D uncertain. The CDR3 consists of 12 residues. Germline V gene lookup returns CDR1 SGHDT and CDR2 YYEEEE. Trimming shortened V by 5 bases and J by 0 bases, and 6 bases separated the two germline ends. CDR3 nucleotide sequence: TGTGCCAGCAGTGGCGGCTCCTACGAGCAGTACTTC. This sequence encodes CASSGGSYEQYF. Full variable domain (rest looked up from reference TRBV5-6 and TRBJ2-7): DAGVTQSPTHLIKTRGQQVTLRCSPKSGHDTVSWYQQALGQGPQFIFQYYEEEERQRGNFPDRFSGHQFPNYSSELNVNALLLGDSALYLCASSGGSYEQYFGPGTRLTVT.

V gene TRBV27 combines with J gene TRBJ1-6; 7 bases fit TRBD1. V trimming: 6 bases; J trimming: 13 bases; junction bases outside the gene matches: 15. This CDR3 is 15 amino acids long. Per germline, CDR1 MNHEY and CDR2 SMNVEV (reference sequence). CDR3 DNA: TGTGCCAGCAGACAGGGGACGCGGGGTTTATCCCCCCTCCACTTT. Translation gives CASRQGTRGLSPLHF.

The gene calls are TRBV18 and TRBJ1-1; possible D gene TRBD1, 5 bases. Per the germline V gene, CDR1 is KGHSH and CDR2 is LQKENI. The CDR3 loop spans 17 amino acids. V was pared by 2 bases and J by 2 bases, with 18 bases between. The CDR3 DNA follows: TGTGCCAGCTCACCAAACCCTTCAGGGAAGGCAAACACTGAAGCTTTCTTT. Protein sequence: CASSPNPSGKANTEAFF.

The V call is TRBV7-6, the J call TRBJ2-3; 7 bases are a match to TRBD1. The trim removed 3 bases at V and 10 bases at J, leaving 16 bases unmatched. CDR3 size: 16 residues. Germline CDR1 reads SGHVS; CDR2 reads FNYEAQ. The CDR3 loop is CASSFPGTVQAPAQYF. CDR3 nucleotides: TGTGCCAGCAGCTTCCCCGGGACAGTTCAGGCCCCTGCGCAGTATTTT. The complete variable domain, with remaining parts taken from reference TRBV7-6 and TRBJ2-3, reads GAGVSQSPRYKVTKRGQDVALRCDPISGHVSLYWYRQALGQGPEFLTYFNYEAQQDKSGLPNDRFSAERPEGSISTLTIQRTEQRDSAMYRCASSFPGTVQAPAQYFGPGTRLTVL.

The rearrangement joins TRBV27 to TRBJ2-3, with D perhaps matching TRBD2 (5 bases). The CDR3 sequence is 14 residues long. Trimming took 7 bases from V and 6 from J, leaving 17 bases between them. Germline values: CDR1 MNHEY, CDR2 SMNVEV (reference sequence). DNA of the CDR3: TGTGCCAGCATTGCGCCGGGATTCAGGGATACGCAGTATTTT. This encodes CASIAPGFRDTQYF.

The J gene is TRBJ2-2, the V gene TRBV29-1; TRBD1 agrees at 8 bases. Germline V gene data show CDR1 as SQVTM and CDR2 as ANQGSEA. CDR3 length: 15 amino acids. With V trimmed by 4 bases and J by 3 bases, 7 bases remained unmatched. The CDR3 reads CSVGGTGGHTGELFF. The DNA for the CDR3 is TGCAGCGTTGGGGGTACAGGGGGGCACACCGGGGAGCTGTTTTTT.

V gene TRBV10-3 combines with J gene TRBJ1-2; 9 positions match TRBD1. The germline gives CDR1 ENHRY, CDR2 SYGVKD. The V segment lost 3 bases and the J segment 7 bases; nucleotides outside the gene matches: 9. This CDR3 is 15 amino acids long. DNA for the CDR3: TGTGCCATCAGTGATCTCGGGGACAGGGTCCGTGGCTACACCTTC. Translating gives CAISDLGDRVRGYTF.

This rearrangement joins TRBV5-1 to TRBJ2-5; D may be TRBD1 or TRBD2 (7 bases each). Per germline, CDR1 SGHRS and CDR2 YFSETQ. V lost 1 base, J lost 4 bases, and 14 bases lay in between. CDR3 length: 15 residues. Written as DNA, the CDR3 is TGCGCCAGCAGCTTGTTGGCCAGGGGGGGAGAGACCCAGTACTTC. This translates into CASSLLARGGETQYF. Looking up the rest from reference TRBV5-1 and TRBJ2-5 gives the full variable domain: KAGVTQTPRYLIKTRGQQVTLSCSPISGHRSVSWYQQTPGQGLQFLFEYFSETQRNKGNFPGRFSGRQFSNSRSEMNVSTLELGDSALYLCASSLLARGGETQYFGPGTRLLVL.

This chain connects TRBV6-6 to TRBJ1-4; D is ambiguous. Germline V gives CDR1 MNHNY, CDR2 SVGAGI (reference sequence). The CDR3 runs 14 residues. The CDR3 loop is CAHSLTGLSEKLFF. CDR3 coding DNA: TGTGCTCATTCCCTTACGGGCCTAAGTGAAAAACTGTTTTTT.

This clone was found once. The chain uses TRBV7-2 and TRBJ2-5, with D perhaps assigned TRBD1 or TRBD2 (5 bases each). V shed 4 bases and J shed 2 bases, with 20 bases lying between them. The CDR3 has 17 residues. Germline V gives CDR1 SGHTA, CDR2 FQGNSA. The CDR3 nucleotides are TGTGCCAGCAGCTCCCCGGGTTGGGGGAAGGGACAAGAGACCCAGTACTTC. This sequence encodes CASSSPGWGKGQETQYF.

This chain connects TRBV9 to TRBJ2-7, with no clear D. Per the germline V gene, CDR1 is SGDLS and CDR2 is YYNGEE. V shed 0 bases and J shed 2 bases, with 12 bases lying between them. The CDR3 runs 15 residues. CDR3 DNA sequence: TGTGCCAGCAGCGTAGCTGAAGCCGTAGCCTACGAGCAGTACTTC. This codes for CASSVAEAVAYEQYF.